The clone carrying this TCR beta chain was counted a few times. The antigen is not known. The data were obtained in a study of cytomegalovirus exposure and HLA in healthy donors. General study points: The majority of CMV-associated TCR beta chains were reported as apparently HLA-restricted in a later analysis. Roughly uniform sequencing depth across donors was assumed, possibly incorrectly.

CDR1 GTSNPN and CDR2 SVGIG come from the germline V gene (reference sequence). The V segment lost 1 base and the J segment 4 bases; nucleotides outside the gene matches: 6. The CDR3 extends over 15 amino acids. Primers: 60 Vbeta forward and 13 Jbeta reverse. In the original workflow: A later analysis counted 80 million or so unique TCR beta chains, around 10 million shared. TCRdb's copy holds only in-frame clones and misses some; the assay was immunoSEQ multiplex PCR. V and J calls and clone size come straight from that table; D and trimming were deduced from the DNA. The top ten clones hold 3.5% to 4.5% of a sample with about 180,000 clones, around 80% of them seen once.

The clonotype comes from a woman aged 55 to 70 in good health and CMV-seropositive. The specimen was PBMCs. The chain carries TRBV30 and TRBJ1-4; 7 bases match TRBD1. The CDR3 DNA is TGTGCCTGGAGTGATCCGGGACAGTATAATGAAAAACTGTTTTTT. It encodes CAWSDPGQYNEKLFF.